The 12 T cell receptor beta chains given below trace back to one sample, sequenced in a study of cytomegalovirus exposure and HLA in healthy donors. The PCR contained 60 Vbeta and 13 Jbeta primers. Sequencing used immunoSEQ multiplex PCR; TCRdb keeps in-frame clones, though not all of them. The sample carries around 200,000 clones, around 83% recorded once. The sample taken for sequencing was PBMCs. Source of these receptors: a man in his fifties in good health and CMV-seronegative.

The chain links TRBV9 to TRBJ2-5, with D perhaps matching TRBD1 (6 bases). This CDR3 has 16 amino acids. Germline CDR1 and CDR2: SGDLS and YYNGEE. With 0 bases removed from V and 2 bases from J, the gap between germline ends came to 14 bases. The CDR3 is CASSVEGGGSQETQYF. In DNA form, the CDR3 reads TGTGCCAGCAGCGTAGAGGGTGGGGGCAGTCAAGAGACCCAGTACTTC.

The chain combines TRBV29-1 with TRBJ1-2, with D uncertain. Germline V CDR1 and CDR2: SQVTM, ANQGSEA. CDR3 length equals 13 residues. The ends were cut back, 7 bases at V and 5 bases at J, with 17 bases in the middle. The CDR3 loop reads CSAGSVTTYGYTF. The CDR3, as DNA: TGCAGCGCCGGCTCAGTGACTACTTATGGCTACACCTTC.

With regard to this clone: The junction shows a germline mismatch at one end, possibly a read error. The V and J genes are TRBV7-9 and TRBJ1-2; D uncertain. CDR1 is SEHNR and CDR2 is FQNEAQ in the germline V gene (reference sequence). This CDR3 comprises 11 residues. CDR3 DNA: TGTTCCAGCAGCTTCCTCCATGGCTACACCTTC. Translating gives CSSSFLHGYTF.

The chain has TRBV18 and TRBJ1-2; possibly TRBD1 for D (6 bases). The CDR3 covers 18 residues. CDR1 and CDR2 from the germline V gene are KGHSH and LQKENI. With 4 bases removed from V and 2 bases from J, the gap between germline ends came to 23 bases. The CDR3 sequence is CASSLFPRGTTLNYGYTF. The CDR3 DNA follows: TGTGCCAGCTCACTTTTTCCGCGTGGGACAACCTTAAACTATGGCTACACCTTC.

This clone appeared a few times. The gene calls are TRBV6-6 and TRBJ2-5; 7 bases map to TRBD1. The CDR3 has 15 residues. V gave up 5 bases and J gave up 2 bases; unmatched junction bases: 8. Germline V gene sequence: CDR1 MNHNY, CDR2 SVGAGI (reference sequence). CDR3 in amino acids: CASSGLGQTQETQYF. CDR3 nucleotides: TGTGCCAGCAGTGGCCTGGGACAGACACAAGAGACCCAGTACTTC.

V is TRBV19 and J is TRBJ1-1; 10 nucleotides agree with TRBD1. From germline, CDR1 is LNHDA and CDR2 SQIVND (reference sequence). Trimming removed 6 bases from V and 5 bases from J; junction bases left unmatched: 3. This CDR3 is 13 amino acids long. As DNA, the CDR3 is TGTGCCAGTAGCTCGGACAGGGGGACTGAAGCTTTCTTT. Translation: CASSSDRGTEAFF.

This sequence joins TRBV29-1 and TRBJ2-1, with D possibly TRBD1 on 5 matching bases. With 5 bases removed from V and 8 bases from J, the gap between germline ends came to 13 bases. CDR1 is SQVTM and CDR2 is ANQGSEA in the germline V gene. The CDR3 totals 12 residues. CDR3 nucleotide sequence: TGCAGCGTTCCGAAAGGGGTCTATGAGCAGTTCTTC. It is translated as CSVPKGVYEQFF.

The chain uses TRBV9 and TRBJ2-7; no definite D call. The V gene's germline CDR1 is SGDLS and CDR2 YYNGEE. Trimming cost V 0 bases and J 2 bases, with 9 bases left between them. This CDR3 spans 14 amino acids. The CDR3 DNA is TGTGCCAGCAGCGTAGATAGCCAAACCTACGAGCAGTACTTC. The encoded protein is CASSVDSQTYEQYF.

The chain recombines TRBV7-2 with TRBJ1-6; D is unclear. The CDR3 runs 13 residues. The germline V gene encodes CDR1 SGHTA and CDR2 FQGNSA. V lost 7 bases to trimming and J lost 7 bases, with 11 bases between them. CDR3 nucleotides: TGTGCCAGCAAAGAGGGTTGGAATTCACCCCTCCACTTT. Translation gives CASKEGWNSPLHF.

The chain combines TRBV6-5 with TRBJ1-4, with D uncertain. Germline V gene lookup returns CDR1 MNHEY and CDR2 SVGAGI. The CDR3 totals 15 residues. Between the trimmed V and J ends, which lost 2 bases and 4 bases, there was a span of 11 bases. CDR3 amino acids: CASSYIPPRNEKLFF. CDR3 in DNA: TGTGCCAGCAGTTACATTCCACCGCGTAATGAAAAACTGTTTTTT.

This clone has a single count. The rearrangement joins TRBV27 to TRBJ2-2; D gene unclear. V lost 6 bases and J 1 base, leaving 3 bases between the germline ends. The CDR3 is 12 residues long. From germline, CDR1 is MNHEY and CDR2 SMNVEV (reference sequence). The CDR3: CASRRNTGELFF. For the CDR3, the DNA is TGTGCCAGCAGGAGGAACACCGGGGAGCTGTTTTTT.

The rearrangement uses TRBV11-2 and TRBJ1-5; D is ambiguous. The CDR3 runs to 13 residues. From germline, CDR1 is SGHAT and CDR2 FQNNGV. V was cut by 5 bases and J by 2 bases, with 7 bases left in between. CDR3 protein: CASSPARNQPQHF. CDR3 nucleotides: TGTGCCAGCAGCCCCGCGCGCAATCAGCCCCAGCATTTT.